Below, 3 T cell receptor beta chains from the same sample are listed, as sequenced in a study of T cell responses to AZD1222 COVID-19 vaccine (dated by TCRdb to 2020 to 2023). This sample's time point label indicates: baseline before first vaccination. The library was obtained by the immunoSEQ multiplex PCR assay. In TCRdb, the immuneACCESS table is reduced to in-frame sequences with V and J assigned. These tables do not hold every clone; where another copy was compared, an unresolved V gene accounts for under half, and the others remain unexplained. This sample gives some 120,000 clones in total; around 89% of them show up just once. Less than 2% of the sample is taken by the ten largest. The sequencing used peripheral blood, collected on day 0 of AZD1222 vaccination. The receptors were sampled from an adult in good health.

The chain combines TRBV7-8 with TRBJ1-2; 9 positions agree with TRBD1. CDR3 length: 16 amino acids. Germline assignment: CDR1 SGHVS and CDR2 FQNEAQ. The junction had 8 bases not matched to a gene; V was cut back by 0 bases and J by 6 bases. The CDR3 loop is CASSLAGTGINDGYTF. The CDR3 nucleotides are TGTGCCAGCAGCTTAGCCGGGACAGGGATTAATGATGGCTACACCTTC.

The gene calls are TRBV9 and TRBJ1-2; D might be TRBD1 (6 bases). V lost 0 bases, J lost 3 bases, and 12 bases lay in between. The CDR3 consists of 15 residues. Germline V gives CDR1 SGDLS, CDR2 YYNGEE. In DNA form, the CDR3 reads TGTGCCAGCAGCGTAGACGGGGACACCTACTATGGCTACACCTTC. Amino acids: CASSVDGDTYYGYTF.

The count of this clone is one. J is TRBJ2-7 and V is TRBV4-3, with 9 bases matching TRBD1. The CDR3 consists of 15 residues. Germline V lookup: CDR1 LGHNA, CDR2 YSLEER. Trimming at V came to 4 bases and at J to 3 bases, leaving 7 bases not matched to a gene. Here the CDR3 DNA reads TGCGCCAGCAGCCCCGACAGGGGGGTTCGCTACGAGCAGTACTTC. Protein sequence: CASSPDRGVRYEQYF.